These 3 T cell receptor beta chains were all obtained from the same sample, sequenced in a study of blood T cell repertoires in COVID-19. Data came from immunoSEQ multiplex PCR; TCRdb stores just in-frame clones and leaves some out. The sample lists about 170,000 clones, roughly 80% occurring once. Sequenced sample: peripheral blood. Source of these receptors: an elderly woman with COVID-19, enrolled during active disease.

The rearrangement links TRBV3-1 (or the pseudogene TRBV3-2) to TRBJ2-7, with D perhaps matching TRBD1 (5 bases). CDR3 length equals 14 residues. Trimming shortened V by 3 bases and J by 2 bases, and 11 bases separated the two germline ends. CDR1 is LGHDT, CDR2 YNNKEL, per germline (reference sequence). The CDR3 is CASSQRDSPYEQYF. CDR3 nucleotides: TGTGCCAGCAGCCAGCGAGACAGTCCCTACGAGCAGTACTTC.

The chain employs TRBV6-5 and TRBJ2-2; 7 nucleotides agree with TRBD1. This CDR3 region has 15 residues. Germline loops: CDR1 MNHEY, CDR2 SVGAGI. The V and J ends lost 5 bases and 4 bases, in that order; junction bases with no gene match: 7. CDR3 sequence reads: CASSRDRTLTGELFF. The CDR3, as DNA: TGTGCCAGCAGTAGGGACAGAACTCTCACCGGGGAGCTGTTTTTT.

The chain employs TRBV28 and TRBJ2-2, with a tentative D call TRBD2 (6 bases). Germline CDR1 reads MDHEN; CDR2 reads SYDVKM. Trimming took 5 bases from V and 1 from J, leaving 17 bases between them. The CDR3 extends over 17 amino acids. CDR3 in amino acids: CASSPPLGRENTGELFF. In DNA, the CDR3 is TGTGCCAGCAGTCCCCCTTTGGGGCGGGAGAACACCGGGGAGCTGTTTTTT.